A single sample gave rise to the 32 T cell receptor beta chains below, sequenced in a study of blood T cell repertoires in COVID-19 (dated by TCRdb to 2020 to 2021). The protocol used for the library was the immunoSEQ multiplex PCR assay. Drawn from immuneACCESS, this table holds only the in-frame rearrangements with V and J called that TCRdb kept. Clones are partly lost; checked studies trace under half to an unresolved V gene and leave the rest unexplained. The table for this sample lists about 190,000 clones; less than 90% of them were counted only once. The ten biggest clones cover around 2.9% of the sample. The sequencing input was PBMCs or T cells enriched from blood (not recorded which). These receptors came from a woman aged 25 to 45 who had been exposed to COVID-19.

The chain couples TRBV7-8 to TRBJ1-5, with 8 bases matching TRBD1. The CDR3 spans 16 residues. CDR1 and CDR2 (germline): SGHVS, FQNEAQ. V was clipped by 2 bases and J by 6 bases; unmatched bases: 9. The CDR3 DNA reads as TGTGCCAGCAGCTTACCCGCAACAGGGGGAGGTCAGCCCCAGCATTTT. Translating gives CASSLPATGGGQPQHF.

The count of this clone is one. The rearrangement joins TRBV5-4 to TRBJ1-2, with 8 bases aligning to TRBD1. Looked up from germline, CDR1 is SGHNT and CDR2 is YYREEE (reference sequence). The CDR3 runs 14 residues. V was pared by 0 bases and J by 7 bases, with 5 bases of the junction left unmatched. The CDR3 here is CASSLEDRGGGYTF. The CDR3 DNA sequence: TGTGCCAGCAGCTTGGAAGACAGGGGAGGTGGCTACACCTTC. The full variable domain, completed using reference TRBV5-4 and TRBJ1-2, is ETGVTQSPTHLIKTRGQQVTLRCSSQSGHNTVSWYQQALGQGPQFIFQYYREEENGRGNFPPRFSGLQFPNYSSELNVNALELDDSALYLCASSLEDRGGGYTFGSGTRLTVV.

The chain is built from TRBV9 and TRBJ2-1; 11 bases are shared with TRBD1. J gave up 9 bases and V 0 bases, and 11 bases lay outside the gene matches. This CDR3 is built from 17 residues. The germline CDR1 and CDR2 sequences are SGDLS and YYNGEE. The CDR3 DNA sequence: TGTGCCAGCAGCGTAGGCATTTACGGGACAGGGGGTATTGAGCAGTTCTTC. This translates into CASSVGIYGTGGIEQFF.

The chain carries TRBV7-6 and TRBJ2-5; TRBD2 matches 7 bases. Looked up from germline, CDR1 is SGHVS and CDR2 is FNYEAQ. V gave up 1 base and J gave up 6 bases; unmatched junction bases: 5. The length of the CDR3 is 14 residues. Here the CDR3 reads CASSLEGGGKTQYF. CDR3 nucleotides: TGTGCCAGCAGCTTAGAGGGCGGGGGAAAGACCCAGTACTTC.

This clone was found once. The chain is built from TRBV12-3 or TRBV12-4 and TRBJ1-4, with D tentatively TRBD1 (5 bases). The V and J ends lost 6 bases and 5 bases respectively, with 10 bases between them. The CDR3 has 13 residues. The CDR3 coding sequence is TGTGCCAGCAGCTCGGGGGGGAATGAAAAACTGTTTTTT. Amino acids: CASSSGGNEKLFF.

The CDR3 sequence is CASSLDAGGEQYF. The CDR3 DNA sequence: TGTGCCAGCAGCTTAGATGCGGGCGGCGAGCAGTACTTC. This chain joins TRBV7-9 and TRBJ2-7; D possibly corresponds to TRBD2 (5 bases). Germline V gene lookup returns CDR1 SEHNR and CDR2 FQNEAQ (reference sequence). The germline V and J ends were trimmed by 1 base and 6 bases, with 10 bases remaining between them. CDR3 length: 13 residues.

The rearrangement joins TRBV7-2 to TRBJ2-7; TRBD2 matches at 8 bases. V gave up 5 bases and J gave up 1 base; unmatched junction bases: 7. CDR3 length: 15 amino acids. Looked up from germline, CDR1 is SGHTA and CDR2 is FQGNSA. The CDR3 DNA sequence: TGTGCCAGCAGCAGGCAAGCGGGGGAGTCCTACGAGCAGTACTTC. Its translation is CASSRQAGESYEQYF.

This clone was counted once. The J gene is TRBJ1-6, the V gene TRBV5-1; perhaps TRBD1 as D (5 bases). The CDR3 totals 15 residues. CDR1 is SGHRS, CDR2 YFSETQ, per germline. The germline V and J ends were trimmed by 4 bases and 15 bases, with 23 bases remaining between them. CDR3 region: CASSPGRDRALGLHF. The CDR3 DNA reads TGCGCCAGCAGCCCCGGGAGGGACCGCGCGTTAGGCCTCCACTTT.

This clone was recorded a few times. CDR3 bases: TGTGCCAGCAGCTTAGGGACAGGGAAGAATTCACCCCTCCACTTT. Amino acids: CASSLGTGKNSPLHF. This sequence joins TRBV13 and TRBJ1-6; TRBD1 matches at 7 bases. Germline V lookup: CDR1 PRHDT, CDR2 FYEKMQ (reference sequence). The trim removed 0 bases at V and 7 bases at J, leaving 3 bases unmatched. There are 15 residues in the CDR3. The complete variable domain, with remaining parts taken from reference TRBV13 and TRBJ1-6, reads AAGVIQSPRHLIKEKRETATLKCYPIPRHDTVYWYQQGPGQDPQFLISFYEKMQSDKGSIPDRFSAQQFSDYHSELNMSSLELGDSALYFCASSLGTGKNSPLHFGNGTRLTVT.

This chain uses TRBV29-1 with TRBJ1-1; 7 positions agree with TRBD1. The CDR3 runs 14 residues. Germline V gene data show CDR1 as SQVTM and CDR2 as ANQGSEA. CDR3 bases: TGCAGTGTCTCACCGGGACAGTTGGGGACTGAAGCTTTCTTT. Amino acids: CSVSPGQLGTEAFF.

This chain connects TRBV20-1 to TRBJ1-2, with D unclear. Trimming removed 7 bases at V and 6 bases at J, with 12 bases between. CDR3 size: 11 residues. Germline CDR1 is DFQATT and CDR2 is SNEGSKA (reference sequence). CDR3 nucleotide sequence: TGCAGTGGTTTGAGGGTCGATGGCTACACCTTC. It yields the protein CSGLRVDGYTF.

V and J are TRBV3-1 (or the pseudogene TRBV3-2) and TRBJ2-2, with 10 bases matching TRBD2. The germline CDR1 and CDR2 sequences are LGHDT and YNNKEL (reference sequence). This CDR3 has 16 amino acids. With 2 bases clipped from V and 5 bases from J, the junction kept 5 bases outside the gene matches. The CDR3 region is CASSQQPSGGTGELFF. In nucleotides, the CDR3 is TGTGCCAGCAGCCAACAGCCTAGCGGGGGTACCGGGGAGCTGTTTTTT.

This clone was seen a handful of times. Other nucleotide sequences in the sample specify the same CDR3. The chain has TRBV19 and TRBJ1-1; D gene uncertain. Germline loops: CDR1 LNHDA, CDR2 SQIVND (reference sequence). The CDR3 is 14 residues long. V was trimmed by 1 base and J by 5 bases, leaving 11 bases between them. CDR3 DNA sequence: TGTGCCAGTAGTATAGGTGGGCCCCGGACTGAAGCTTTCTTT. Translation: CASSIGGPRTEAFF.

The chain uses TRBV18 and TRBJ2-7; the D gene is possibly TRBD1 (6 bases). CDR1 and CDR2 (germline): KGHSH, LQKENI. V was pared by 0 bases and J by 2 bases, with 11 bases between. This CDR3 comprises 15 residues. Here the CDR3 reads CASSPPADSTYEQYF. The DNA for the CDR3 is TGTGCCAGCTCACCACCAGCGGACAGCACCTACGAGCAGTACTTC.

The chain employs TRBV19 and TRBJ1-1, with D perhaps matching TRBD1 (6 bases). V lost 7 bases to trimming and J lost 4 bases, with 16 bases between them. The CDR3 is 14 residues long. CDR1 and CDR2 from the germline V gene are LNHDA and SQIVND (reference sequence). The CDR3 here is CASTHDRLGTEAFF. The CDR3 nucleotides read TGTGCCAGTACTCATGACAGGCTGGGCACTGAAGCTTTCTTT.

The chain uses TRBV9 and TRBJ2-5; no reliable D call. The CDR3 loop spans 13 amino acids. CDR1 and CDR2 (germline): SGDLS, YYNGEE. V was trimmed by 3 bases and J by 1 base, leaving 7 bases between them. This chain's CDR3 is CASSAPTQETQYF. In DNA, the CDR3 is TGTGCCAGCAGCGCACCTACCCAAGAGACCCAGTACTTC.

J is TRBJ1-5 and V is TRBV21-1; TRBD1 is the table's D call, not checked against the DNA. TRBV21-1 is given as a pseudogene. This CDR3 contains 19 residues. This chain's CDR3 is CASSHGGDRGRPGNQPQHF. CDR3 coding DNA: TGTGCCAGCTCACACGGGGGGGACAGGGGGCGCCCCGGCAATCAGCCCCAGCATTTT.

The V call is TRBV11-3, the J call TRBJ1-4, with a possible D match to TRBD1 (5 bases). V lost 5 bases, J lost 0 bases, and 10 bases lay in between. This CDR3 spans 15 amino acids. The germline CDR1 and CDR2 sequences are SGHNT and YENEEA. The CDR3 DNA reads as TGTGCCAGCAGCCCAGACAGATCAACTAATGAAAAACTGTTTTTT. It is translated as CASSPDRSTNEKLFF.

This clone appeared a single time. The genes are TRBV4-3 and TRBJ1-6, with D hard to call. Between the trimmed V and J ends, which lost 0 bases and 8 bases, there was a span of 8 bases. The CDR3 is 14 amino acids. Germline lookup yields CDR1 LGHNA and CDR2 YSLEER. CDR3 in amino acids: CASSQDSVHSPLHF. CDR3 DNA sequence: TGCGCCAGCAGCCAAGATAGCGTTCATTCACCCCTCCACTTT.

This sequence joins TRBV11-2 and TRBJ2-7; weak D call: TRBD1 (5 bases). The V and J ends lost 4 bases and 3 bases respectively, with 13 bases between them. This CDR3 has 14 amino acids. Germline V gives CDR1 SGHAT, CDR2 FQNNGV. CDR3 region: CASSWNSGFYEQYF. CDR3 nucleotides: TGTGCCAGCAGCTGGAACTCAGGGTTCTACGAGCAGTACTTC. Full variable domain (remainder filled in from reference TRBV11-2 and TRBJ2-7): EAGVAQSPRYKIIEKRQSVAFWCNPISGHATLYWYQQILGQGPKLLIQFQNNGVVDDSQLPKDRFSAERLKGVDSTLKIQPAKLEDSAVYLCASSWNSGFYEQYFGPGTRLTVT.

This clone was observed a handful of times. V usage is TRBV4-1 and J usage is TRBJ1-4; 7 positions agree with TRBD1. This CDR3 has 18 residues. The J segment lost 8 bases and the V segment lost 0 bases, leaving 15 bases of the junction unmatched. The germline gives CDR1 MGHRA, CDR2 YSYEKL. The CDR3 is CASSQEGERGLGVEKLFF. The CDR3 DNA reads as TGCGCCAGCAGCCAAGAAGGGGAGAGGGGGCTTGGGGTGGAAAAACTGTTTTTT.

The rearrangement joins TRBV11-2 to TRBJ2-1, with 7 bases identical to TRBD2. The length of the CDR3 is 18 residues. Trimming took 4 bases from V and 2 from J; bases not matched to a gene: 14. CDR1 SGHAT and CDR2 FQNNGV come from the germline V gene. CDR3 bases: TGTGCCAGCAGCTCCCAATCGGGGGGAAATGGGACCTACAATGAGCAGTTCTTC. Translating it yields CASSSQSGGNGTYNEQFF.

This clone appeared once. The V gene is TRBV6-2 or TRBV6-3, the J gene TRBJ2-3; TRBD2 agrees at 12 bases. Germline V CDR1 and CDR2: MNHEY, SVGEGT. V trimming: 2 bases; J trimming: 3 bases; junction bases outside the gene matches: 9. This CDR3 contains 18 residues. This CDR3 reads CASSYGLAGGLSTDTQYF. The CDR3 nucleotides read TGTGCCAGCAGTTACGGTCTAGCGGGGGGGCTTAGTACAGATACGCAGTATTTT.

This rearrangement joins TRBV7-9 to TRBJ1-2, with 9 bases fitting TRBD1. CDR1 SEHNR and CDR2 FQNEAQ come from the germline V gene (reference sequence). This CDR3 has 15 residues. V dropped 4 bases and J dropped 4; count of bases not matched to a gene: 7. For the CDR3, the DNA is TGTGCCAGCAGCTCCTCCGGGACAGGGAGCTATGGCTACACCTTC. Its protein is CASSSSGTGSYGYTF.

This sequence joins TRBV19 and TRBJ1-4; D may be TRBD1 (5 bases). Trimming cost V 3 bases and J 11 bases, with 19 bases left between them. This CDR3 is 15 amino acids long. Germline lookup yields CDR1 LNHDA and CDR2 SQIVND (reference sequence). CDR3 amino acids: CASSIFRQPPGKLFF. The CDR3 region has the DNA TGTGCCAGTAGTATCTTCAGACAGCCACCTGGGAAACTGTTTTTT.

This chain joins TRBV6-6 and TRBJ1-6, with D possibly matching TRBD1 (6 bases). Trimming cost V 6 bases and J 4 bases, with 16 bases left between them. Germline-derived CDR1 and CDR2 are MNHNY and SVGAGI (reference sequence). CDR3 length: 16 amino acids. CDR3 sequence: CASSREPDSYNSPLHF. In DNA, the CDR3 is TGTGCCAGCAGCAGAGAACCGGACAGTTATAATTCACCCCTCCACTTT.

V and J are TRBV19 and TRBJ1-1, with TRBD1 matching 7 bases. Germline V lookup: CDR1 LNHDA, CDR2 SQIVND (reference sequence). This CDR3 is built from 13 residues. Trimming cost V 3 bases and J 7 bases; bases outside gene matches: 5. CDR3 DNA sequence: TGTGCCAGTAGTATGTCAACAGGGGTTGAAGCTTTCTTT. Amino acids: CASSMSTGVEAFF.

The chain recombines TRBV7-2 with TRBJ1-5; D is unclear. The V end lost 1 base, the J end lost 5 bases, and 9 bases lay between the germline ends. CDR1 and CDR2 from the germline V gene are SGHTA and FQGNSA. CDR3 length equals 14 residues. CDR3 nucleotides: TGTGCCAGCAGCTTAGTCCTGGAGGATCAGCCCCAGCATTTT. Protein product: CASSLVLEDQPQHF.

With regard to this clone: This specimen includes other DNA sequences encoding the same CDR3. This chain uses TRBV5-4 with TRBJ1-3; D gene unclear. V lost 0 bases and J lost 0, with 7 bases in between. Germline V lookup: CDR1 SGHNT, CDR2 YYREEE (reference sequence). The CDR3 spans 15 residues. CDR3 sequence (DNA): TGTGCCAGCAGCTTGGTCCCAGACTCTGGAAACACCATATATTTT. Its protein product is CASSLVPDSGNTIYF.

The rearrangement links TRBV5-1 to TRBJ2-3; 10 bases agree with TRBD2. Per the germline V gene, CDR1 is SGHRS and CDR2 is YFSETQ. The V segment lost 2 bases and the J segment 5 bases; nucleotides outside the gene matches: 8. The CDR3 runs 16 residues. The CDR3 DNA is TGCGCCAGCAGCTTACGTAGTAGCGGGGGGCGAGATACGCAGTATTTT. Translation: CASSLRSSGGRDTQYF.

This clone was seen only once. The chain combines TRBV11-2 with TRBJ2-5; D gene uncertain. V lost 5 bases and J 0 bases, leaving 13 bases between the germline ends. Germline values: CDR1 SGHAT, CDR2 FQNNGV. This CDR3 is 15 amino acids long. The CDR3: CASSAAPGYQETQYF. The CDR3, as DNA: TGTGCCAGCAGCGCGGCTCCCGGCTACCAAGAGACCCAGTACTTC.

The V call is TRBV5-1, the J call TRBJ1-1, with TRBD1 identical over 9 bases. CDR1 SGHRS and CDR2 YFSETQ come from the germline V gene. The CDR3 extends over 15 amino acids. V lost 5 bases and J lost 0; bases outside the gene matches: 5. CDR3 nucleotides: TGCGCCAGCAGGGTACAGGGGGCCATGAACACTGAAGCTTTCTTT. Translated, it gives CASRVQGAMNTEAFF.